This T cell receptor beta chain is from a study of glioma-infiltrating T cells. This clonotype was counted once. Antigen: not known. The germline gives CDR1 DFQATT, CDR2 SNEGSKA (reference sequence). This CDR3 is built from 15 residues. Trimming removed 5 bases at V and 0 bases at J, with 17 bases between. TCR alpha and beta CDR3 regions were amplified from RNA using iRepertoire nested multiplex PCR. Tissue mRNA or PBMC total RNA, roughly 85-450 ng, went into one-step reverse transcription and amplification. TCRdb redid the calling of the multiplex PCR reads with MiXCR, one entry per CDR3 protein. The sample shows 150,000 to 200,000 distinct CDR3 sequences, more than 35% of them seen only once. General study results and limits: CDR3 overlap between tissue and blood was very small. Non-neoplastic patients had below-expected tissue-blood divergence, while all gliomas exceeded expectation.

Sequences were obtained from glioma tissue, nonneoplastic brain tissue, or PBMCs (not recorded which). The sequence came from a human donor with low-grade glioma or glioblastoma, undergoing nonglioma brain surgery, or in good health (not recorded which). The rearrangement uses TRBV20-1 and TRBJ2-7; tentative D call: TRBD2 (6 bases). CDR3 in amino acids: CSAQTPNSGSYEQYF. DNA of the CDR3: TGCAGTGCTCAGACACCGAATAGCGGCTCCTACGAGCAGTACTTC.